Following are 9 T cell receptor beta chains from one sample sequenced in a study of cytomegalovirus exposure and HLA in healthy donors. The primer mix had 60 Vbeta and 13 Jbeta primers. Sequencing was performed with immunoSEQ multiplex PCR; in TCRdb, only in-frame clones are kept and a portion is missing. This sample has 150,000 to 200,000 clones; around four fifths occur once, and the top ten carry roughly 0.99%. The specimen was PBMCs. The origin of the receptors is a girl aged 2 to 10 in good health and CMV-seropositive.

The chain's CDR3 is CAWSAQPGTGSYEQYF. CDR3 DNA: TGTGCCTGGAGTGCGCAGCCCGGGACAGGGTCCTACGAGCAGTACTTC. V usage is TRBV30 and J usage is TRBJ2-7, with 9 bases aligning to TRBD1. Germline V gene data show CDR1 as GTSNPN and CDR2 as SVGIG (reference sequence). V lost 1 base and J lost 1; bases outside the gene matches: 8. The CDR3 loop spans 16 amino acids.

CDR3 residues: CASSRPGQTYEQYF. CDR3 sequence (DNA): TGCGCCAGCAGCCGCCCGGGACAGACCTACGAGCAGTACTTC. The rearrangement joins TRBV4-1 to TRBJ2-7; 7 nucleotides align to TRBD1. Looked up from germline, CDR1 is MGHRA and CDR2 is YSYEKL. V lost 4 bases and J lost 2; bases outside the gene matches: 5. This CDR3 comprises 14 residues.

V and J are TRBV6-5 and TRBJ2-5, with D possibly matching TRBD2 (5 bases). V was trimmed by 2 bases and J by 5 bases, leaving 9 bases between them. The germline gives CDR1 MNHEY, CDR2 SVGAGI. The CDR3 loop spans 13 amino acids. The CDR3 nucleotides read TGTGCCAGCAGTTACGGGGAGTTCGAGACCCAGTACTTC. Residues: CASSYGEFETQYF.

The chain recombines TRBV28 with TRBJ1-2, with 8 bases fitting TRBD1. V lost 5 bases and J lost 6; bases outside the gene matches: 8. The CDR3 is made up of 14 amino acids. Germline V gives CDR1 MDHEN, CDR2 SYDVKM. The CDR3 bases are TGTGCCAGCAGTCAAGGACAGGGATGGAATGGCTACACCTTC. Amino acid sequence: CASSQGQGWNGYTF.

The chain uses TRBV6-4 and TRBJ1-2; 7 nucleotides align to TRBD1. Germline lookup yields CDR1 MRHNA and CDR2 SNTAGT. The V and J ends lost 2 bases and 8 bases, in that order; junction bases with no gene match: 5. The CDR3 covers 13 residues. This CDR3 is CASSDGTVTGYTF. The CDR3 region has the DNA TGTGCCAGCAGTGACGGGACAGTAACCGGCTACACCTTC.

This chain links TRBV2 with TRBJ2-7; D is unresolved. Trimming cost V 7 bases and J 2 bases, with 18 bases left between them. The germline V gene encodes CDR1 SNHLY and CDR2 FYNNEI. The length of the CDR3 is 15 residues. DNA of the CDR3: TGTGCCAGCATTGGGCACAGTCGTACGCCCTACGAGCAGTACTTC. It encodes CASIGHSRTPYEQYF.

This chain connects TRBV7-9 to TRBJ2-7; D possibly corresponds to TRBD1 (6 bases). CDR1 is SEHNR, CDR2 FQNEAQ, per germline (reference sequence). The CDR3 is 12 amino acids. Trimming removed 8 bases at V and 6 bases at J, with 14 bases between. The CDR3 loop is CASSKGGVEQYF. CDR3 bases: TGTGCCAGCTCCAAAGGGGGAGTCGAGCAGTACTTC.

The sample holds a few counts of this clone. The chain couples TRBV6-5 to TRBJ2-5; D perhaps matches TRBD2 (6 bases). The CDR3 runs 14 residues. Between the trimmed V and J ends, which lost 4 bases and 13 bases, there was a span of 22 bases. Germline V gives CDR1 MNHEY, CDR2 SVGAGI. DNA for the CDR3: TGTGCCAGCAGTTTGAATCCGGGACTCCTTCCCCGGTACTTC. Its protein is CASSLNPGLLPRYF.

J is TRBJ2-3 and V is TRBV4-2; 14 nucleotides match TRBD2. The CDR3 runs to 18 residues. The V gene end was trimmed by 4 bases and the J gene end by 4 bases; junction bases not matched to a gene: 10. In germline, CDR1 is LGHNA, CDR2 YNFKEQ. The CDR3 nucleotides read TGTGCCAGCAGCCCGAGGACTAGCGGGAGGCCCCAGGCAGATACGCAGTATTTT. This codes for CASSPRTSGRPQADTQYF.